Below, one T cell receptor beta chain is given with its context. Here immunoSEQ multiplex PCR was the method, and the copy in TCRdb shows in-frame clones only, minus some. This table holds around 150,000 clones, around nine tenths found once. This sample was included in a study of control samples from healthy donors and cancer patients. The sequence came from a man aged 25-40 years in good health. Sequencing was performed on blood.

As DNA, the CDR3 is TGCAGCGTTGACGGGACTAGCGGGGTCCCCGAGCAGTACTTC. It yields the protein CSVDGTSGVPEQYF. The chain joins TRBV29-1 to TRBJ2-7; 13 bases fit TRBD2. Germline CDR1 SQVTM, CDR2 ANQGSEA. The CDR3 is 14 residues long. The trim removed 3 bases at V and 6 bases at J, leaving 5 bases unmatched.